This TCR beta chain was sequenced during a study of blood T cell repertoires in COVID-19. Overall study context: Samples of COVID-19 (acute and convalescent) were obtained from the United States, Italy and Spain.

The CDR3 contains 15 residues. The germline CDR1 and CDR2 sequences are SGHNT and YYREEE (reference sequence). The V end lost 3 bases, the J end lost 5 bases, and 14 bases lay between the germline ends. Study processing details: From reference gene primer amplification, estimates of nucleated cell counts were derived. Method: immunoSEQ multiplex PCR; TCRdb's copy keeps in-frame clones and lacks some. The V and J calls and clone size come from that table; D and trimming were worked out from the DNA. The sample lists hundreds of thousands of clones, nearly 90% occurring once. The sample comprised peripheral blood. The rearrangement links TRBV5-4 to TRBJ1-4, with a possible D match to TRBD1 (6 bases). The sequence came from a woman aged 25 to 45 with COVID-19, enrolled during active disease. The CDR3 DNA is TGTGCCAGCAGCTCGGGGGGCGGTAGGAATGAAAAACTGTTTTTT. Its translation is CASSSGGGRNEKLFF.